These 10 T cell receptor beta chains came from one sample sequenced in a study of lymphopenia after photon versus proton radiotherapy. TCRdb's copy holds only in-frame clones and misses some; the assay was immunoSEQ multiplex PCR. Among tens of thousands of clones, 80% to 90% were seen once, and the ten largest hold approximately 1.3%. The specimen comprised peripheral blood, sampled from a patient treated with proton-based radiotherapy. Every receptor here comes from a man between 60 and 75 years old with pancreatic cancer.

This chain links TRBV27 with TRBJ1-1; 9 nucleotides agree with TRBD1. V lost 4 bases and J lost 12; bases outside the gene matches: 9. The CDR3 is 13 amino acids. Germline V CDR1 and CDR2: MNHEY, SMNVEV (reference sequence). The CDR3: CASSYRDRVATFF. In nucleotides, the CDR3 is TGTGCCAGCAGTTACCGGGACAGGGTTGCTACTTTCTTT.

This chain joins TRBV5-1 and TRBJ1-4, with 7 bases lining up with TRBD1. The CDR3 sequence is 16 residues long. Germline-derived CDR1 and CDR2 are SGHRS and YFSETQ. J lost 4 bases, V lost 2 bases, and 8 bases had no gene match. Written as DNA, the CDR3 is TGCGCCAGCAGCTTAAATCCGGGACAGCTTAATGAAAAACTGTTTTTT. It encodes CASSLNPGQLNEKLFF.

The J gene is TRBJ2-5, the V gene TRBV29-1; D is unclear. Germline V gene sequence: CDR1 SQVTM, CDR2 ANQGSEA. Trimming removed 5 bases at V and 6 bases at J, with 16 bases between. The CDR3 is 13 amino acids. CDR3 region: CSVRAPTKKTQYF. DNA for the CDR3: TGCAGCGTTAGGGCCCCTACCAAGAAGACCCAGTACTTC.

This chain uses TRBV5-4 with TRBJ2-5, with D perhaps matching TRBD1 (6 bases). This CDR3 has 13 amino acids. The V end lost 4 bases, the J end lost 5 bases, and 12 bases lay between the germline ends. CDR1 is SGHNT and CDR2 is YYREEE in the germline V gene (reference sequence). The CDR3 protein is CASSLTGVETQYF. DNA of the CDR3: TGTGCCAGCAGCCTGACAGGAGTGGAGACCCAGTACTTC.

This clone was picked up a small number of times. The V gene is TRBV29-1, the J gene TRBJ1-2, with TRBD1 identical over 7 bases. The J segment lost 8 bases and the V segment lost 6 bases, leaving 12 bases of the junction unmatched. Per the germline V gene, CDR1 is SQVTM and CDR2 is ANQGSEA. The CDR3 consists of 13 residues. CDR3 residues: CSVDITGDMGYTF. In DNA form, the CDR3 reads TGCAGCGTGGACATCACAGGGGATATGGGCTACACCTTC.

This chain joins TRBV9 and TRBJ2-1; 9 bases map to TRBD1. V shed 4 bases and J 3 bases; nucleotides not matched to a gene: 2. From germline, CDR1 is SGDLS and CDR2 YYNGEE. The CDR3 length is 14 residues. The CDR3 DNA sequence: TGTGCCAGCAGCAGGGACAGGGTCTACAATGAGCAGTTCTTC. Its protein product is CASSRDRVYNEQFF.

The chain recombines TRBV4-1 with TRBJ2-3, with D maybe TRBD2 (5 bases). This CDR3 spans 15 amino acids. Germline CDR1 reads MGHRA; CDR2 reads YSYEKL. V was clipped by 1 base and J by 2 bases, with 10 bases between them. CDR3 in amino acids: CASSQGGAVTDTQYF. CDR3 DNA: TGCGCCAGCAGCCAAGGAGGAGCGGTCACAGATACGCAGTATTTT.

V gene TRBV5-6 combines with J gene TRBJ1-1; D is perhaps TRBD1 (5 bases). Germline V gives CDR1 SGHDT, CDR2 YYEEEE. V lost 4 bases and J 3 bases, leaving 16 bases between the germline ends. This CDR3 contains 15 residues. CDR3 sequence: CASSPTTIGDTEAFF. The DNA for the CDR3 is TGTGCCAGCAGCCCGACGACAATAGGGGACACTGAAGCTTTCTTT.

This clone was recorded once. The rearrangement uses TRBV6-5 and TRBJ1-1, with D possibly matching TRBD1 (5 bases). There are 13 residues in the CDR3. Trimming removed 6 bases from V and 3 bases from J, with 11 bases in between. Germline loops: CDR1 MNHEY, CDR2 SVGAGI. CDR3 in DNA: TGTGCCAGCAGCAGGGAGTCGTACACTGAAGCTTTCTTT. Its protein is CASSRESYTEAFF.

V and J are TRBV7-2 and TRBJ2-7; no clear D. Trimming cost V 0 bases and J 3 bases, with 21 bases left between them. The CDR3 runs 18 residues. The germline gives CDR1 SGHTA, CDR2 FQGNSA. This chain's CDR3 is CASSLAPSLTLTVYEQYF. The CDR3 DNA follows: TGTGCCAGCAGCTTAGCGCCCTCGCTCACCTTAACCGTCTACGAGCAGTACTTC.